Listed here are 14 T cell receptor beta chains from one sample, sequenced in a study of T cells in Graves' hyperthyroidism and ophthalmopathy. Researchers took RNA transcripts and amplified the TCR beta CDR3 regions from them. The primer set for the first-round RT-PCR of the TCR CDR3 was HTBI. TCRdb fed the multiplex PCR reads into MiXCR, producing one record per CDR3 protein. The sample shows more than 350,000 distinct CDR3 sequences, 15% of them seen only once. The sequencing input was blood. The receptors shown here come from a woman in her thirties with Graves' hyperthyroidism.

The CDR3 here is CAWSVLGASTDTQYF. As DNA, the CDR3 is TGTGCCTGGAGTGTACTGGGAGCTAGCACAGATACGCAGTATTTT. The gene calls are TRBV30 and TRBJ2-3; D possibly corresponds to TRBD2 (5 bases). CDR1 and CDR2 (germline): GTSNPN, SVGIG (reference sequence). This CDR3 has 15 residues. V was pared by 0 bases and J by 0 bases, with 10 bases between.

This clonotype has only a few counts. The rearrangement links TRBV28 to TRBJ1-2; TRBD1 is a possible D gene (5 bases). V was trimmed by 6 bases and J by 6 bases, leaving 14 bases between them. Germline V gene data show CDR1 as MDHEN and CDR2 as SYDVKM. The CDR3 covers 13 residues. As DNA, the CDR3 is TGTGCCAGCAGCCGGGACTTAATGGATGGCTACACCTTC. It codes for CASSRDLMDGYTF.

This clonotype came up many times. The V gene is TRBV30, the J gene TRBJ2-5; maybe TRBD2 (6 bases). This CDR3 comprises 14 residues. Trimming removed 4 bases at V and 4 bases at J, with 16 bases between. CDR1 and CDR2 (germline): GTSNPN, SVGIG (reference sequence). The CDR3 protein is CAWNLGVGLETQYF. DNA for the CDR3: TGTGCCTGGAACCTTGGGGTGGGACTAGAGACCCAGTACTTC.

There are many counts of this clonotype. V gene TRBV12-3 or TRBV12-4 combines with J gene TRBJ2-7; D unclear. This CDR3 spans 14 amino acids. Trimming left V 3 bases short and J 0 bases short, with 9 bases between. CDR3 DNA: TGTGCCAGCAGTTTTACGCGGAGCTCCTACGAGCAGTACTTC. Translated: CASSFTRSSYEQYF.

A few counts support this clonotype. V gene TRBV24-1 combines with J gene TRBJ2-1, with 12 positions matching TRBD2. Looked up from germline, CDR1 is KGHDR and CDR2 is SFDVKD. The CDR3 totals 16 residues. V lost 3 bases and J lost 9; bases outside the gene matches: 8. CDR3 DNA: TGTGCCACCAGTGATCCGACTAGCGGGAGAGAAGGTGAGCAGTTCTTC. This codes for CATSDPTSGREGEQFF.

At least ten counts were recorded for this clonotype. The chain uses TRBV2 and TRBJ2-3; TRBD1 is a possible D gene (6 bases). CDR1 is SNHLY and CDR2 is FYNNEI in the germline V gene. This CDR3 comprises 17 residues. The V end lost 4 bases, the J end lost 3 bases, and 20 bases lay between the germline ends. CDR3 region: CASSAPSDSGSTDTQYF. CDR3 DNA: TGTGCCAGCAGTGCCCCCTCGGACAGCGGAAGTACAGATACGCAGTATTTT. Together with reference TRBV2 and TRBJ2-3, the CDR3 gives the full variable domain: EPEVTQTPSHQVTQMGQEVILRCVPISNHLYFYWYRQILGQKVEFLVSFYNNEISEKSEIFDDQFSVERPDGSNFTLKIRSTKLEDSAMYFCASSAPSDSGSTDTQYFGPGTRLTVL.

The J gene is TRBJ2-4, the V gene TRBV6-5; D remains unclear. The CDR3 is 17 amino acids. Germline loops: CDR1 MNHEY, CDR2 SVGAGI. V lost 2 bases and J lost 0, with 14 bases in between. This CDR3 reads CASSYTAFPLAKNIQYF. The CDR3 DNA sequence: TGTGCCAGCAGTTACACCGCTTTTCCTCTAGCCAAAAACATTCAGTACTTC.

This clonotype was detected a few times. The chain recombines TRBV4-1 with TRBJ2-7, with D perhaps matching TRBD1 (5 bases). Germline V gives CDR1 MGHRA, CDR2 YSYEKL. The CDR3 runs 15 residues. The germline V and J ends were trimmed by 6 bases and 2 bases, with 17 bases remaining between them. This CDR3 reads CASSPTGHGPYEQYF. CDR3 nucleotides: TGCGCCAGCAGTCCCACAGGACACGGACCCTACGAGCAGTACTTC.

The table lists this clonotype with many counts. CDR3 in DNA: TGTGCCAGCAGCGTAGTTGGGACAGGGCATGAGACCCAGTACTTC. Encoded protein: CASSVVGTGHETQYF. V and J are TRBV9 and TRBJ2-5, with 9 bases fitting TRBD1. Germline-derived CDR1 and CDR2 are SGDLS and YYNGEE. CDR3 length: 15 amino acids. The V and J ends lost 0 bases and 5 bases, in that order; junction bases with no gene match: 5. The entire variable domain, with the rest obtained from reference TRBV9 and TRBJ2-5, is as follows: DSGVTQTPKHLITATGQRVTLRCSPRSGDLSVYWYQQSLDQGLQFLIQYYNGEERAKGNILERFSAQQFPDLHSELNLSSLELGDSALYFCASSVVGTGHETQYFGPGTRLLVL.

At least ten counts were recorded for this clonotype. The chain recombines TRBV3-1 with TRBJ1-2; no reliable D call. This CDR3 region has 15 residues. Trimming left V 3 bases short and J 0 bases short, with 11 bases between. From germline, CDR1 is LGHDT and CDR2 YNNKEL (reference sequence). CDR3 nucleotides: TGTGCCAGCAGCCACCTCAGCGGAACTAACTATGGCTACACCTTC. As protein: CASSHLSGTNYGYTF.

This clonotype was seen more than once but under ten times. CDR3 region: CASSSDNSPLHF. CDR3 bases: TGTGCCAGCAGCTCGGATAATTCACCCCTCCACTTT. The chain uses TRBV11-2 and TRBJ1-6; D remains unclear. CDR3 length: 12 amino acids. Trimming removed 4 bases from V and 5 bases from J, with 3 bases in between. CDR1 is SGHAT and CDR2 is FQNNGV in the germline V gene. Full variable domain (remainder filled in from reference TRBV11-2 and TRBJ1-6): EAGVAQSPRYKIIEKRQSVAFWCNPISGHATLYWYQQILGQGPKLLIQFQNNGVVDDSQLPKDRFSAERLKGVDSTLKIQPAKLEDSAVYLCASSSDNSPLHFGNGTRLTVT.

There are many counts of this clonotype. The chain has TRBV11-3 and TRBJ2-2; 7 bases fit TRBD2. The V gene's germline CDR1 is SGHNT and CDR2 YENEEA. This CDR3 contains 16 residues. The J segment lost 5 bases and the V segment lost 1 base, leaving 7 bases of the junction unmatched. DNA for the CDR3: TGTGCCAGCAGCTTAGTAGGCGGGAGTGGAACCGGGGAGCTGTTTTTT. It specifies CASSLVGGSGTGELFF.

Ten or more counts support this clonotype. CDR3 in amino acids: CSAPGTGETTYGYTF. Here the CDR3 DNA reads TGCAGTGCACCCGGGACAGGAGAGACCACCTATGGCTACACCTTC. The chain couples TRBV20-1 to TRBJ1-2, with 8 bases aligning to TRBD1. Germline V lookup: CDR1 DFQATT, CDR2 SNEGSKA (reference sequence). The CDR3 covers 15 residues. The trim removed 6 bases at V and 4 bases at J, leaving 13 bases unmatched.

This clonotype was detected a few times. CDR3 sequence reads: CASSRTYDNQPQHF. CDR3 coding DNA: TGCGCCAGCAGCCGGACGTATGACAATCAGCCCCAGCATTTT. This chain links TRBV4-1 with TRBJ1-5; D is ambiguous. Germline V gene lookup returns CDR1 MGHRA and CDR2 YSYEKL. The V and J ends lost 4 bases and 3 bases respectively, with 10 bases between them. The CDR3 contains 14 residues.